The following is a T cell receptor beta chain sequence with its context. This record belongs to a study of technical replicates of blood from several donors. Sequencing was performed with immunoSEQ multiplex PCR; in TCRdb, only in-frame clones are kept and a portion is missing. The top ten hold over 4.5% of the sample, which has roughly 56,000 clones, about 87% seen once. The germline gives CDR1 SEHNR, CDR2 FQNEAQ (reference sequence). The ends lost 5 bases at V and 4 bases at J; junction bases unmatched: 14. The CDR3 runs 17 residues. The TCR sequence derives from a human donor in good health. Some clones in this sample may be carry-over from other donors' samples. The gene calls are TRBV7-9 and TRBJ1-1; 9 bases are shared with TRBD1. Material for sequencing was PBMCs. This chain's CDR3 is CASSPTPGQGRGTEAFF. The CDR3, as DNA: TGTGCCAGCAGCCCCACTCCGGGACAGGGAAGGGGCACTGAAGCTTTCTTT.